These T cell receptor beta chains were read from a single sample in a study of CD8 T cells in Susac syndrome. TCRdb independently ran MiXCR on the immunoSEQ multiplex PCR reads; one entry per CDR3 protein. The sample records about 300,000 distinct CDR3 sequences, under 95% being singletons. Material for sequencing was CD4+ T cells from PBMCs. The origin of the receptors is a human donor with multiple sclerosis. CDR3s include the opening cysteine and the closing phenylalanine or tryptophan. Each record gives: clone size, V gene, J gene, CDR3 protein. Clone size is not always given. Where it is, it says once, few, many or a class for expanded clones.

-,TRBV11-2,TRBJ2-7,CASRTNRGLDPYEQYF
once,TRBV7-3,TRBJ2-7,CASSLAARGEQYF
once,TRBV12-3/TRBV12-4,TRBJ2-2,CASGRISSGRITGELFF
once,TRBV2,TRBJ2-7,CAWGTMFGDVHEQYF
once,TRBV20-1,TRBJ2-7,CSARVSVSGKGPRLSSYEQYF
-,TRBV6-5,TRBJ1-3,CASRLVASGNTIYF
-,TRBV19,TRBJ2-6,CASTPTRQGALSPGANVLTF
-,TRBV7-2,TRBJ2-5,CATRRAGGGPRETQYF
-,TRBV20-1,TRBJ2-7,CSATGSGRAGEQYF
-,TRBV12-3/TRBV12-4,TRBJ1-2,CASSLLQGYGYTF
-,TRBV29-1,TRBJ2-7,CSVALLDYEQYF
-,TRBV9,TRBJ2-2,CASSVVQVAGELFF
-,TRBV6-5,TRBJ2-1,CASKPKLAGYNEQFF
once,TRBV20-1,TRBJ1-5,CSARQQLSNQPQHF
few,TRBV9,TRBJ2-7,CASSVAGGGGGEQYF
-,TRBV29-1,TRBJ2-3,CSVVASTDTQYF
once,TRBV2,TRBJ1-3,CASSVGFSENTIYF
-,TRBV18,TRBJ1-2,CASQDRGFGLYGYTF
-,TRBV19,TRBJ1-4,CASSIQGGKLFF
-,TRBV19,TRBJ2-1,CASRISSGGSYNEQFF
-,TRBV27,TRBJ1-1,CASSSSGGGRKGRVTEAFF